The rows below give T cell receptor beta chains drawn from one sample of a study of blood T cell repertoires in COVID-19. The assay was immunoSEQ multiplex PCR, and TCRdb's table has in-frame clones only and misses some. The sample yields about 310,000 clones, 87% seen once. Sequenced input: peripheral blood. These receptors came from a man aged 18 to 30 with active or convalescent COVID-19. Both conserved end residues are part of each CDR3. D genes are given only for firm matches. Size values are once, few and many counts, or a class for expanded clones, and some rows have none.

D gene | clone size | J gene | V gene | CDR3 protein | CDR3 DNA
- | - | TRBJ1-1 | TRBV18 | CASSLQGVDTEAFF | TGTGCCAGCTCACTACAGGGTGTAGACACTGAAGCTTTCTTT
- | - | TRBJ1-2 | TRBV13 | CASTTRGAPYGYTF | TGTGCCAGCACCACCAGGGGCGCTCCCTATGGCTACACCTTC
- | - | TRBJ1-3 | TRBV4-1 | CASSQDVRGSGNTIYF | TGCGCCAGCAGCCAAGATGTACGAGGCTCTGGAAACACCATATATTTT
TRBD2 | - | TRBJ2-1 | TRBV4-1 | CASSSRAVAGYNEQFF | TGCGCCAGCAGCTCTCGGGCGGTAGCGGGGTACAATGAGCAGTTCTTC
TRBD1 | - | TRBJ1-2 | TRBV19 | CASSIAGGGYGYTF | TGTGCCAGTAGTATCGCAGGGGGAGGCTATGGCTACACCTTC
TRBD2 | - | TRBJ2-5 | TRBV9 | CASSVGRLAGLQETQYF | TGTGCCAGCAGCGTAGGGAGACTAGCGGGACTCCAAGAGACCCAGTACTTC
- | - | TRBJ1-3 | TRBV10-3 | CAIRGEFPGNTIYF | TGTGCCATCAGAGGAGAGTTTCCTGGAAACACCATATATTTT
- | - | TRBJ1-2 | TRBV9 | CASSVGQNYGYTF | TGTGCCAGCAGCGTAGGACAGAACTATGGCTACACCTTC
TRBD2 | - | TRBJ2-3 | TRBV9 | CASSVGTSGSTDTQYF | TGTGCCAGCAGCGTAGGGACTAGCGGCAGCACAGATACGCAGTATTTT
TRBD1 | - | TRBJ1-6 | TRBV6-5 | CASSRDRGVSPLHF | TGTGCCAGCAGCCGCGACAGGGGTGTTTCACCCCTCCACTTT
- | - | TRBJ2-5 | TRBV5-1 | CASSLAPGYQETQYF | TGCGCCAGCAGCTTGGCCCCGGGGTACCAAGAGACCCAGTACTTC
- | - | TRBJ2-1 | TRBV5-1 | CASSLGGYNEQFF | TGCGCCAGCAGCTTGGGCGGCTACAATGAGCAGTTCTTC
- | - | TRBJ1-5 | TRBV3-1/TRBV3-2 | CASSQTAGRNQPQHF | TGTGCCAGCAGCCAAACGGCGGGCAGAAATCAGCCCCAGCATTTT
TRBD2 | - | TRBJ2-5 | TRBV5-4 | CASRRGEETQYF | TGTGCCAGCAGACGGGGGGAAGAGACCCAGTACTTC
- | - | TRBJ2-3 | TRBV19 | CASSSFRDTQYF | TGTGCCAGTAGTTCATTTCGGGATACGCAGTATTTT
- | - | TRBJ1-1 | TRBV29-1 | CSVWRVANTEAFF | TGCAGCGTTTGGAGGGTGGCGAACACTGAAGCTTTCTTT
- | - | TRBJ1-1 | TRBV7-6 | CASSETENTEAFF | TGTGCCAGCAGCGAGACAGAGAACACTGAAGCTTTCTTT
- | - | TRBJ2-1 | TRBV19 | CASSKLVDEQFF | TGTGCCAGTAGTAAGCTAGTCGATGAGCAGTTCTTC
- | - | TRBJ1-1 | TRBV24-1 | CATSDRVAAEAFF | TGTGCCACCAGTGATCGGGTCGCGGCTGAAGCTTTCTTT
- | - | TRBJ2-7 | TRBV27 | CASSLSRGSYEQYF | TGTGCCAGCAGTTTATCCCGGGGGTCCTACGAGCAGTACTTC
- | - | TRBJ2-5 | TRBV27 | CASSWGAQETQYF | TGTGCCAGCAGTTGGGGAGCTCAAGAGACCCAGTACTTC
TRBD1 | - | TRBJ1-2 | TRBV29-1 | CSVAGTGHYGYTF | TGCAGCGTGGCCGGGACAGGCCACTATGGCTACACCTTC
TRBD2 | - | TRBJ2-7 | TRBV5-4 | CASSLAGGSGEQYF | TGTGCCAGCAGCTTGGCCGGGGGGTCAGGCGAGCAGTACTTC
TRBD1 | - | TRBJ2-3 | TRBV5-1 | CASSPRTGGTDTQYF | TGCGCCAGCAGTCCTAGGACAGGGGGCACAGATACGCAGTATTTT
- | - | TRBJ1-1 | TRBV12-3/TRBV12-4 | CASEGDTEAFF | TGTGCCAGCGAGGGGGACACTGAAGCTTTCTTT
- | - | TRBJ1-1 | TRBV7-2 | CASSLVWGANTEAFF | TGTGCCAGCAGCTTAGTTTGGGGAGCTAACACTGAAGCTTTCTTT
- | - | TRBJ1-1 | TRBV18 | CASSLGQMNTEAFF | TGTGCCAGCTCCCTCGGACAGATGAACACTGAAGCTTTCTTT
- | once | TRBJ1-2 | TRBV15 | CATSSPRDYSYGYTF | TGTGCCACCAGCAGCCCCAGGGACTACTCCTATGGCTACACCTTC
- | - | TRBJ2-1 | TRBV6-2/TRBV6-3 | CASSSIPGTSFRYNEQFF | TGTGCCAGCAGTTCTATCCCCGGGACTTCATTCCGTTACAATGAGCAGTTCTTC
- | - | TRBJ2-1 | TRBV7-6 | CASSLPLASEQFF | TGTGCCAGCAGCTTACCTCTAGCTAGTGAGCAGTTCTTC
TRBD2 | - | TRBJ2-1 | TRBV29-1 | CSVPPSGSGEQFF | TGCAGCGTCCCCCCAAGCGGGAGCGGTGAGCAGTTCTTC
TRBD1 | - | TRBJ2-7 | TRBV19 | CASSIVAQGAYEQYF | TGTGCCAGTAGTATAGTGGCACAGGGGGCTTACGAGCAGTACTTC
TRBD2 | once | TRBJ2-2 | TRBV28 | CASSLLTSGGAHTGELFF | TGTGCCAGCAGTTTATTGACTAGCGGGGGGGCCCACACCGGGGAGCTGTTTTTT
- | - | TRBJ1-1 | TRBV19 | CASLLRTEAFF | TGTGCCAGCCTTCTCCGGACTGAAGCTTTCTTT
- | - | TRBJ1-2 | TRBV28 | CASSIISYGYTF | TGTGCCAGCAGTATTATCAGCTATGGCTACACCTTC
TRBD2 | - | TRBJ2-7 | TRBV7-2 | CASSLRRGGREQYF | TGTGCCAGCAGCTTACGCCGGGGGGGCAGGGAGCAGTACTTC
TRBD2 | - | TRBJ2-7 | TRBV11-3 | CASSREAGDEQYF | TGTGCCAGCAGTCGAGAAGCGGGAGATGAGCAGTACTTC
- | - | TRBJ1-5 | TRBV5-1 | CASSLRSGDQPQHF | TGCGCCAGCAGCTTAAGGAGCGGGGATCAGCCCCAGCATTTT
- | - | TRBJ2-1 | TRBV9 | CASSVTPYNEQFF | TGTGCCAGCAGCGTGACTCCTTACAATGAGCAGTTCTTC
- | - | TRBJ1-4 | TRBV2 | CASNSGVSNEKLFF | TGTGCCAGCAACTCAGGGGTCAGTAATGAAAAACTGTTTTTT
TRBD1 | - | TRBJ2-6 | TRBV4-1 | CASSQPRTGPNSGANVLTF | TGCGCCAGCAGCCAGCCCAGGACAGGGCCTAACTCTGGGGCCAACGTCCTGACTTTC
- | - | TRBJ1-1 | TRBV18 | CASSQGQAKRNTEAFF | TGTGCCAGCTCGCAGGGACAAGCCAAAAGGAACACTGAAGCTTTCTTT
- | - | TRBJ2-1 | TRBV19 | CASRSDDYNEQFF | TGTGCCAGTAGGTCAGATGACTACAATGAGCAGTTCTTC
TRBD2 | - | TRBJ2-1 | TRBV5-8 | CASSFSGRSYNEQFF | TGTGCCAGCAGCTTTAGCGGGAGGTCATACAATGAGCAGTTCTTC
TRBD1 | - | TRBJ2-5 | TRBV24-1 | CATSDSTGGRETQYF | TGTGCCACCAGTGACTCAACAGGGGGACGAGAGACCCAGTACTTC
- | - | TRBJ2-2 | TRBV7-7 | CASSWTPNTGELFF | TGTGCCAGCAGCTGGACACCCAACACCGGGGAGCTGTTTTTT
- | - | TRBJ2-5 | TRBV3-1/TRBV3-2 | CASSQGQAIETQYF | TGTGCCAGCAGCCAGGGGCAGGCGATAGAGACCCAGTACTTC
TRBD2 | - | TRBJ2-5 | TRBV18 | CASSPGLAGSQETQYF | TGTGCCAGCTCACCAGGGCTAGCGGGGAGTCAAGAGACCCAGTACTTC
- | - | TRBJ2-3 | TRBV28 | CASRSYRDFTTDTQYF | TGTGCCAGCAGATCCTACCGGGACTTCACCACAGATACGCAGTATTTT
- | - | TRBJ2-3 | TRBV4-1 | CASSQGPPEYTDTQYF | TGCGCCAGCAGCCAGGGTCCGCCGGAGTATACAGATACGCAGTATTTT
TRBD2 | - | TRBJ2-1 | TRBV27 | CASAPAGEGNEQFF | TGTGCCTCCGCTCCGGCGGGAGAGGGGAATGAGCAGTTCTTC
- | - | TRBJ1-1 | TRBV5-1 | CASSPLGHLNTEAFF | TGCGCCAGCAGCCCCCTCGGACACTTGAACACTGAAGCTTTCTTT
- | - | TRBJ1-1 | TRBV19 | CASSIDGRGTEAFF | TGTGCCAGTAGTATAGATGGCCGCGGCACTGAAGCTTTCTTT
TRBD1 | - | TRBJ2-4 | TRBV18 | CASSPPPDRALAKNIQYF | TGTGCCAGCTCACCACCGCCTGACAGGGCCCTAGCCAAAAACATTCAGTACTTC
- | once | TRBJ1-1 | TRBV7-9 | CASSSGDDEAFF | TGTGCCAGCAGCTCCGGGGATGATGAAGCTTTCTTT